This T cell receptor (beta chain) came from a study of cytomegalovirus exposure and HLA in healthy donors. Background on the study: A later analysis reported the same platform for the roughly 120 validation repertoires and the roughly 650 first-cohort repertoires. Study results and limitations: Many donors carried some public TCRs, although rarity characterized most TCR sequences. The study labeled approximately 150 TCR beta chains cytomegalovirus-associated.

Measured with immunoSEQ multiplex PCR; TCRdb has only the in-frame clones, and not every one. The table lists 110,000 to 150,000 clones, 80% to 95% of them singletons, with 0.6% to 0.85% in the top ten. Details on this clone: Its antigen is still unknown.

Germline loops: CDR1 SNHLY, CDR2 FYNNEI. This CDR3 comprises 14 residues. V trimming: 6 bases; J trimming: 4 bases; junction bases outside the gene matches: 5. V gene TRBV2 combines with J gene TRBJ2-3; 9 bases fit TRBD2. This clonotype was obtained from a man aged 18 to 29 in good health and CMV-seronegative. Sequences were obtained from PBMCs. In DNA, the CDR3 is TGTGCCAGCAGAGCGGGAGGAAGAGCAGATACGCAGTATTTT. Its protein product is CASRAGGRADTQYF.